A single sample gave rise to the 9 T cell receptor beta chains below, sequenced in a study of graft-versus-host responses after intestinal transplantation. These TCRs are of unknown antigen specificity. Assay used: immunoSEQ multiplex PCR; TCRdb lists only in-frame clones, some missing. The sample contains roughly 100,000 clones, more than 85% of which appear only once. The source material was unstimulated CD4+ T cells sorted from spleen or lymph node cells, sampled before intestinal transplant. These receptors came from a human donor who received an intestinal transplant.

The chain uses TRBV29-1 and TRBJ2-3; D call uncertain. In germline, CDR1 is SQVTM, CDR2 ANQGSEA. V lost 4 bases, J lost 0 bases, and 8 bases lay in between. The CDR3 totals 13 residues. CDR3 region: CSVVFGSTDTQYF. The CDR3 nucleotides are TGCAGCGTTGTGTTCGGTAGCACAGATACGCAGTATTTT.

The chain recombines TRBV7-6 with TRBJ2-2; D perhaps matches TRBD1 (5 bases). Germline V gene data show CDR1 as SGHVS and CDR2 as FNYEAQ. This CDR3 region has 14 residues. V gave up 1 base and J gave up 6 bases, with 9 bases separating them. The CDR3 DNA reads TGTGCCAGCAGCTTAGAAGGGGCTGCCGGGGAGCTGTTTTTT. Translation: CASSLEGAAGELFF.

This clone was observed a single time. V gene TRBV11-3 combines with J gene TRBJ1-2; D remains ambiguous. V lost 5 bases and J 7 bases, leaving 14 bases between the germline ends. This CDR3 region has 13 residues. The germline gives CDR1 SGHNT, CDR2 YENEEA. The CDR3 loop is CASSLTVFGGYTF. For the CDR3, the DNA is TGTGCCAGCAGCCTCACCGTTTTCGGTGGCTACACCTTC.

This chain uses TRBV19 with TRBJ1-4, with D possibly matching TRBD1 (6 bases). From germline, CDR1 is LNHDA and CDR2 SQIVND (reference sequence). The CDR3 spans 12 residues. V gave up 9 bases and J gave up 8 bases, with 13 bases separating them. The CDR3 loop is CASQGFKEKLFF. CDR3 DNA sequence: TGTGCCAGCCAGGGGTTTAAGGAAAAACTGTTTTTT.

The chain employs TRBV28 and TRBJ1-4, with D tentatively TRBD1 (5 bases). Trimming took 6 bases from V and 6 from J, leaving 17 bases between them. Germline values: CDR1 MDHEN, CDR2 SYDVKM. CDR3 length: 15 amino acids. CDR3: CASRLTVRRYEKLFF. CDR3 DNA: TGTGCCAGCAGGCTGACAGTAAGACGTTATGAAAAACTGTTTTTT.

The CDR3 DNA is TGTGCCGGGGGACAGGAAAAACTGTTTTTT. Translation gives CAGGQEKLFF. This chain uses TRBV30 with TRBJ1-4; 7 bases are shared with TRBD1. Germline assignment: CDR1 GTSNPN and CDR2 SVGIG (reference sequence). V was clipped by 8 bases and J by 8 bases; unmatched bases: 2. The CDR3 is made up of 10 amino acids.

The rearrangement links TRBV7-6 to TRBJ1-5, with D perhaps TRBD1 (5 bases). Germline V gene lookup returns CDR1 SGHVS and CDR2 FNYEAQ. The length of the CDR3 is 13 residues. The V end was cut by 5 bases, the J end by 7 bases, with 12 bases between. This chain's CDR3 is CASSLSRGQPQHF. The CDR3 bases are TGTGCCAGCAGCCTATCCCGGGGGCAGCCCCAGCATTTT. Filled out from reference TRBV7-6 and TRBJ1-5, the complete variable domain reads GAGVSQSPRYKVTKRGQDVALRCDPISGHVSLYWYRQALGQGPEFLTYFNYEAQQDKSGLPNDRFSAERPEGSISTLTIQRTEQRDSAMYRCASSLSRGQPQHFGDGTRLSIL.

V usage is TRBV28 and J usage is TRBJ2-2, with D uncertain. V lost 6 bases, J lost 3 bases, and 8 bases lay in between. CDR1 is MDHEN and CDR2 is SYDVKM in the germline V gene. The CDR3 length is 13 residues. CDR3 sequence: CASSSLHTGELFF. DNA of the CDR3: TGTGCCAGCAGCTCCCTCCACACCGGGGAGCTGTTTTTT.

The rearrangement links TRBV18 to TRBJ2-3, with 8 bases that match TRBD2. Looked up from germline, CDR1 is KGHSH and CDR2 is LQKENI. Trimming removed 0 bases from V and 4 bases from J; junction bases left unmatched: 9. This CDR3 spans 17 amino acids. The CDR3 loop reads CASSPPNGGAGADTQYF. The CDR3 DNA sequence: TGTGCCAGCTCACCACCGAACGGGGGGGCCGGAGCAGATACGCAGTATTTT.